The 21 T cell receptor beta chains below come from one sample, sequenced in a study of blood T cell repertoires in COVID-19. TCRdb's table, derived via immunoSEQ multiplex PCR, lists solely in-frame clones and lacks some. This sample has about 270,000 clones, with approximately 86% found just once. The sequenced sample was peripheral blood. The receptors were gathered from a woman aged 60 to 75 who had recovered from COVID-19.

The CDR3 region is CASSPTARDYGYTF. The CDR3 region has the DNA TGTGCCAGCAGTCCGACCGCCAGGGACTATGGCTACACCTTC. This chain links TRBV6-5 with TRBJ1-2; D might be TRBD1 (5 bases). The CDR3 length is 14 residues. V was shortened by 5 bases and J by 3 bases, with 13 bases between the two germline ends. Germline V lookup: CDR1 MNHEY, CDR2 SVGAGI.

This clone was found once. The J gene is TRBJ1-2, the V gene TRBV2; 7 nucleotides agree with TRBD1. Unmatched junction bases numbered 13, after V lost 4 bases and J lost 5 bases. The CDR3 is 16 amino acids. Germline lookup yields CDR1 SNHLY and CDR2 FYNNEI. CDR3 loop: CASSATGALTVYGYTF. CDR3 sequence (DNA): TGTGCCAGCAGTGCCACAGGGGCGCTAACCGTTTATGGCTACACCTTC.

This chain joins TRBV7-9 and TRBJ2-7, with 7 nucleotides matching TRBD1. The CDR3 length is 16 residues. The V gene end was trimmed by 4 bases and the J gene end by 1 base; junction bases not matched to a gene: 10. CDR1 is SEHNR, CDR2 FQNEAQ, per germline (reference sequence). Here the CDR3 DNA reads TGTGCCAGCAGCTCCCCCCACAGGGGTCAGTCCTACGAGCAGTACTTC. Translated: CASSSPHRGQSYEQYF.

V usage is TRBV5-4 and J usage is TRBJ1-4; D remains ambiguous. The CDR3 is 13 residues long. V was cut by 0 bases and J by 8 bases, with 8 bases left in between. Germline V lookup: CDR1 SGHNT, CDR2 YYREEE (reference sequence). CDR3 nucleotides: TGTGCCAGCAGCTTGGTAGTGGGCGAAAAACTGTTTTTT. This sequence encodes CASSLVVGEKLFF.

The chain has TRBV9 and TRBJ2-2, with TRBD2 matching over 14 bases. The CDR3 loop spans 17 amino acids. Germline assignment: CDR1 SGDLS and CDR2 YYNGEE. Germline trimming cut 2 bases from V and 2 bases from J; bases unmatched to any gene: 2. The CDR3 DNA follows: TGTGCCAGCAGCGTTGGGACTAGCGGGGGTAACACCGGGGAGCTGTTTTTT. It encodes CASSVGTSGGNTGELFF.

A word on this clone: At one of its ends the junction is not consistent with the germline gene, which may arise from a read error. This rearrangement joins TRBV6-5 to TRBJ2-7; D gene uncertain. The CDR3 runs to 15 residues. The germline V gene encodes CDR1 MNHEY and CDR2 SVGAGI. The CDR3 sequence: CASSYSGRPQYEQYF. DNA for the CDR3: TGTGCCAGCAGCTACTCGGGCCGGCCGCAGTACGAGCAGTACTTC.

V and J are TRBV7-3 and TRBJ1-2; a weak D match, TRBD1 (6 bases). CDR3 length equals 14 residues. The germline gives CDR1 SGHTA, CDR2 FQGTGA. V lost 4 bases and J lost 2, with 11 bases in between. The CDR3 reads CASSSTTGNYGYTF. In nucleotides, the CDR3 is TGTGCCAGCAGCTCAACCACAGGGAACTATGGCTACACCTTC. The whole variable domain, filled in from reference TRBV7-3 and TRBJ1-2, reads GAGVSQTPSNKVTEKGKYVELRCDPISGHTALYWYRQSLGQGPEFLIYFQGTGAADDSGLPNDRFFAVRPEGSVSTLKIQRTERGDSAVYLCASSSTTGNYGYTFGSGTRLTVV.

The chain combines TRBV27 with TRBJ1-6; the D gene is possibly TRBD1 (6 bases). This CDR3 is built from 15 residues. Germline V lookup: CDR1 MNHEY, CDR2 SMNVEV (reference sequence). Deletions cut 7 bases from V and 7 bases from J, with 17 bases between. CDR3 amino acids: CASTAGPGGNSPLHF. As DNA, the CDR3 is TGTGCCAGCACCGCCGGACCTGGGGGCAATTCACCCCTCCACTTT.

The chain links TRBV18 to TRBJ2-7, with 7 bases aligning to TRBD2. With 4 bases clipped from V and 9 bases from J, the junction kept 15 bases outside the gene matches. Germline assignment: CDR1 KGHSH and CDR2 LQKENI. The CDR3 loop spans 15 amino acids. Here the CDR3 DNA reads TGTGCCAGCTCACTCTCCGGGACTAACTCGCCCCGGCAGTACTTC. The encoded protein is CASSLSGTNSPRQYF.

The chain is built from TRBV5-8 and TRBJ1-1; 9 bases fit TRBD1. CDR1 is SGHTS, CDR2 YDEGEE, per germline. After removal of 4 bases from V and 5 bases from J, the junction contained 3 bases not matched to a gene. This CDR3 is built from 13 residues. The CDR3: CASSRDRETEAFF. CDR3 coding DNA: TGTGCCAGCAGCCGGGACAGGGAGACTGAAGCTTTCTTT.

This clone was seen just once. This chain joins TRBV18 and TRBJ1-3; D gene uncertain. Germline CDR1 is KGHSH and CDR2 is LQKENI. Deletions cut 6 bases from V and 4 bases from J, with 16 bases between. The length of the CDR3 is 15 residues. This CDR3 reads CASSPASGWGNTIYF. The CDR3 region has the DNA TGTGCCAGCTCCCCGGCGTCAGGTTGGGGAAACACCATATATTTT. The whole variable domain, remainder taken from reference TRBV18 and TRBJ1-3, is NAGVMQNPRHLVRRRGQEARLRCSPMKGHSHVYWYRQLPEEGLKFMVYLQKENIIDESGMPKERFSAEFPKEGPSILRIQQVVRGDSAAYFCASSPASGWGNTIYFGEGSWLTVV.

This clone has a single count. This sequence joins TRBV19 and TRBJ2-2, with 7 bases that match TRBD1. CDR3 size: 15 residues. After removal of 6 bases from V and 0 bases from J, the junction contained 4 bases not matched to a gene. CDR1 and CDR2 from the germline V gene are LNHDA and SQIVND (reference sequence). The CDR3 DNA reads TGTGCCAGTAGAGCCGGGACAGCGAACACCGGGGAGCTGTTTTTT. Translating gives CASRAGTANTGELFF.

The V call is TRBV12-3 or TRBV12-4, the J call TRBJ1-1; D remains ambiguous. This CDR3 contains 13 residues. Trimming shortened V by 2 bases and J by 1 base, and 5 bases separated the two germline ends. The DNA for the CDR3 is TGTGCCAGCAGTTTACAACAGAACACTGAAGCTTTCTTT. This sequence encodes CASSLQQNTEAFF.

The chain couples TRBV27 to TRBJ2-5, with 8 bases lining up with TRBD1. This CDR3 has 13 amino acids. With 10 bases clipped from V and 5 bases from J, the junction kept 9 bases outside the gene matches. Per the germline V gene, CDR1 is MNHEY and CDR2 is SMNVEV (reference sequence). The CDR3 reads CAIGQGSVETQYF. The CDR3 nucleotides read TGTGCCATCGGACAGGGTAGCGTCGAGACCCAGTACTTC.

This rearrangement joins TRBV20-1 to TRBJ1-1, with D perhaps matching TRBD1 (6 bases). The CDR3 contains 12 residues. Per germline, CDR1 DFQATT and CDR2 SNEGSKA (reference sequence). The V end lost 3 bases, the J end lost 6 bases, and 11 bases lay between the germline ends. Here the CDR3 DNA reads TGCAGTGCTAGTTCGGGGGGCCCTGAAGCTTTCTTT. Residues: CSASSGGPEAFF.

The rearrangement joins TRBV21-1 to TRBJ1-5; the table's D gene call, TRBD1, was not cross checked with the DNA. TRBV21-1 is tagged as a pseudogene. This CDR3 region has 17 residues. The CDR3 region is CASSITTGTASNQPQHF. The CDR3 nucleotides are TGTGCCAGCAGCATTACAACCGGGACAGCTAGCAATCAGCCCCAGCATTTT.

The genes are TRBV5-4 and TRBJ2-3; 9 nucleotides agree with TRBD2. V dropped 4 bases and J dropped 11; count of bases not matched to a gene: 11. The length of the CDR3 is 14 residues. CDR1 and CDR2 from the germline V gene are SGHNT and YYREEE (reference sequence). The CDR3 loop reads CASSPGAGGILQYF. In DNA form, the CDR3 reads TGTGCCAGCAGCCCGGGGGCGGGGGGGATTCTGCAGTATTTT.

The chain recombines TRBV6-5 with TRBJ1-6; perhaps TRBD1 as D (5 bases). CDR3 size: 15 residues. Germline-derived CDR1 and CDR2 are MNHEY and SVGAGI. Trimming removed 0 bases at V and 10 bases at J, with 13 bases between. The CDR3 reads CASSYSRQGGSPLHF. CDR3 nucleotide sequence: TGTGCCAGCAGTTACTCGAGGCAGGGCGGATCACCCCTCCACTTT.

The chain couples TRBV7-2 to TRBJ2-7; maybe TRBD1 (6 bases). CDR3 length: 14 residues. CDR1 SGHTA and CDR2 FQGNSA come from the germline V gene. The V end was cut by 7 bases, the J end by 6 bases, with 19 bases between. The CDR3 nucleotides read TGTGCCAGCATCACCCCCAGGGGTCGGCGCGAGCAGTACTTC. Translating gives CASITPRGRREQYF.

This clone was counted a few times. Here the CDR3 reads CASSSTNSPLHF. The CDR3, as DNA: TGTGCCAGCAGCTCCACAAATTCACCCCTCCACTTT. V gene TRBV7-6 combines with J gene TRBJ1-6; unclear D gene. The CDR3 spans 12 residues. Germline CDR1 reads SGHVS; CDR2 reads FNYEAQ. The germline V and J ends were trimmed by 4 bases and 7 bases, with 5 bases remaining between them.

This clone was found once. The chain recombines TRBV11-3 with TRBJ2-1; no clear D. Per the germline V gene, CDR1 is SGHNT and CDR2 is YENEEA. Trimming left V 4 bases short and J 6 bases short, with 10 bases between. The CDR3 runs to 13 residues. The CDR3 DNA sequence: TGTGCCAGCAGCTACCTACTTGGCAATGAGCAGTTCTTC. Protein sequence: CASSYLLGNEQFF.